Sequencing of this TCR beta chain was carried out in a study of blood T cells in healthy people across ages. Study findings and constraints: Roughly linear declines in TCR beta diversity per million T cells occurred with age.

They isolated at least 7 million PBMCs from each sample. Together with a sample-barcoded 5' primer, a J-beta primer mix was included in a second PCR lasting about 6 to 12 cycles. Each cDNA molecule received a tag from a template-switch adaptor that had 12 random nucleotides. Each sample yielded at least 3 million CDR3-containing paired-end reads. TCRdb passed the 5' RACE reads through MiXCR, listing each CDR3 protein once. Of about 640,000 distinct CDR3 sequences listed, about 30% were seen once; the top ten hold 15% to 17%. There are many counts of this clonotype. As yet, its antigen is unknown. The length of the CDR3 is 14 residues. The ends lost 5 bases at V and 7 bases at J; junction bases unmatched: 8. In germline, CDR1 is MNHNY, CDR2 SVGAGI (reference sequence).

Sequenced material: blood. This clonotype was sampled from a woman at least 80 years old in good health. The chain links TRBV6-6 to TRBJ2-1; 7 positions match TRBD2. CDR3 bases: TGTGCCAGCAGTAGGGCTAGCGGTGGTAATGAGCAGTTCTTC. Encoded protein: CASSRASGGNEQFF.